This TCR beta chain was sequenced for a study of patients and donors after allogeneic stem cell transplantation. The CDR3 is 14 amino acids. The germline CDR1 and CDR2 sequences are KGHSH and LQKENI. V dropped 1 base and J dropped 3 bases, with 9 bases sitting between them. TCRdb independently ran MiXCR on the RT-PCR reads; one entry per CDR3 protein. The table has 400,000 to 450,000 distinct CDR3 sequences, around 15% seen once; the top ten hold over 6%. J is TRBJ1-2 and V is TRBV18; D not resolved. Sequencing was performed on blood, either unsorted or a sorted T cell fraction (not recorded which). The receptor was isolated from a human donor who was either an allogeneic HSCT recipient or a stem cell or donor lymphocyte infusion donor (not recorded which). It is not recorded whose cells these are; they may come from a transplant donor. This chain's CDR3 is CASSPLTVYYGYTF. The CDR3 DNA follows: TGTGCCAGCTCACCACTTACCGTTTACTATGGCTACACCTTC.